Each of the 27 T cell receptor beta chains below was sequenced from the same sample in a study of T cells in Graves' hyperthyroidism and ophthalmopathy. Amplification of TCR beta CDR3 regions was performed using RNA transcripts as template. In the first-round RT-PCR of the TCR CDR3, the HTBI primer set was used. TCRdb independently ran MiXCR on the multiplex PCR reads; one entry per CDR3 protein. The table records hundreds of thousands of distinct CDR3 sequences, roughly 14% of them present only once. Sequenced input: blood. The receptors derive from a woman between 18 and 29 years old with Graves' hyperthyroidism.

The chain couples TRBV20-1 to TRBJ1-2; no firm D call. Trimming stripped 0 bases from V and 7 bases from J, with 12 bases between. The CDR3 is made up of 13 amino acids. CDR1 and CDR2 (germline): DFQATT, SNEGSKA (reference sequence). The CDR3 DNA reads TGCAGTGCTAGAGAGGAGGGTATTGGTGGCTACACCTTC. Translation gives CSAREEGIGGYTF.

This clonotype was recorded at least ten times. V and J are TRBV18 and TRBJ1-1; the match to TRBD1 covers 10 bases. Trimming took 4 bases from V and 6 from J; bases not matched to a gene: 8. Per germline, CDR1 KGHSH and CDR2 LQKENI. This CDR3 is 15 amino acids long. CDR3 residues: CASSQPGQGPPEAFF. In nucleotides, the CDR3 is TGTGCCAGCTCACAACCGGGACAGGGGCCACCTGAAGCTTTCTTT.

The rearrangement uses TRBV5-4 and TRBJ2-3; D gene unclear. This CDR3 has 14 residues. V lost 4 bases to trimming and J lost 3 bases, with 12 bases between them. Germline V gives CDR1 SGHNT, CDR2 YYREEE (reference sequence). CDR3 amino acids: CASSPSVGTDTQYF. DNA for the CDR3: TGTGCCAGCAGCCCTTCCGTGGGGACAGATACGCAGTATTTT.

In this sample, this clonotype turned up a few times. The chain combines TRBV10-2 with TRBJ2-3; TRBD2 agrees at 8 bases. Germline V gene sequence: CDR1 WSHSY, CDR2 SAAADI. Losses at the gene ends were 5 bases for V and 0 bases for J; bases not matched to a gene: 4. The CDR3 has 15 residues. This CDR3 is CASSISGTSTDTQYF. The CDR3 nucleotides read TGCGCCAGCAGTATTAGCGGGACTAGCACAGATACGCAGTATTTT.

The table lists this clonotype with many counts. The chain is built from TRBV5-1 and TRBJ2-1; 8 positions match TRBD2. Unmatched junction bases numbered 10, after V lost 7 bases and J lost 10 bases. Looked up from germline, CDR1 is SGHRS and CDR2 is YFSETQ. CDR3 length: 13 residues. CDR3 in DNA: TGCGCCAGCTCTCGGGGGGGGGCCGTAGAGCAGTTCTTC. This codes for CASSRGGAVEQFF.

There are many counts of this clonotype. V and J are TRBV28 and TRBJ1-2; D is possibly TRBD1 (5 bases). This CDR3 has 13 amino acids. CDR1 and CDR2 (germline): MDHEN, SYDVKM. V lost 8 bases to trimming and J lost 5 bases, with 15 bases between them. In nucleotides, the CDR3 is TGTGCCAGCCGGGACGGGACGGGGTATGGCTACACCTTC. This translates into CASRDGTGYGYTF.

This clonotype occurred many times. For the CDR3, the DNA is TGTGCCAGCAGTTCCCACGAGCAGTACTTC. Translated: CASSSHEQYF. The chain links TRBV28 to TRBJ2-7; D remains ambiguous. V was shortened by 4 bases and J by 5 bases, with 3 bases between the two germline ends. CDR1 and CDR2 from the germline V gene are MDHEN and SYDVKM. The CDR3 runs to 10 residues.

The rearrangement links TRBV20-1 to TRBJ1-3; D may be TRBD1 (6 bases). The CDR3 has 14 residues. Per the germline V gene, CDR1 is DFQATT and CDR2 is SNEGSKA (reference sequence). Trimming left V 4 bases short and J 0 bases short, with 10 bases between. The CDR3 is CSAIRGASGNTIYF. CDR3 nucleotides: TGCAGTGCTATCCGGGGGGCCTCTGGAAACACCATATATTTT.

This clonotype was seen only once. This chain joins TRBV20-1 and TRBJ2-3; 7 bases align to TRBD1. Germline V gene data show CDR1 as DFQATT and CDR2 as SNEGSKA (reference sequence). The junction had 3 bases not matched to a gene; V was cut back by 3 bases and J by 0 bases. The CDR3 runs 14 residues. The CDR3 DNA follows: TGCAGTGCTAGGGAGACAGGGAGCACAGATACGCAGTATTTT. Its protein product is CSARETGSTDTQYF.

This clonotype turned up a few times. This rearrangement joins TRBV4-3 to TRBJ2-6, with D perhaps TRBD1 (5 bases). Germline assignment: CDR1 LGHNA and CDR2 YSLEER. This CDR3 contains 16 residues. Trimming took 0 bases from V and 2 from J, leaving 8 bases between them. CDR3 loop: CASSQDPGPGANVLTF. The CDR3 DNA sequence: TGCGCCAGCAGCCAAGACCCAGGGCCTGGGGCCAACGTCCTGACTTTC.

This chain links TRBV24-1 with TRBJ1-6; D unresolved. Trimming shortened V by 7 bases and J by 8 bases, and 17 bases separated the two germline ends. CDR3 length: 15 amino acids. The V gene's germline CDR1 is KGHDR and CDR2 SFDVKD. CDR3 loop: CATRIGYPRDSPLHF. In DNA form, the CDR3 reads TGTGCCACCAGGATCGGTTACCCAAGGGATTCACCCCTCCACTTT.

The chain has TRBV20-1 and TRBJ1-1; D ambiguous. Germline CDR1 DFQATT, CDR2 SNEGSKA (reference sequence). The ends were cut back, 3 bases at V and 0 bases at J, with 8 bases in the middle. The CDR3 is 13 amino acids. CDR3 in DNA: TGCAGTGCTAGCTGGGAGGTGAACACTGAAGCTTTCTTT. Translated, it gives CSASWEVNTEAFF.

The chain combines TRBV25-1 with TRBJ2-7, with unresolved D. The CDR3 extends over 13 amino acids. Germline CDR1 and CDR2: MGHDK and SYGVNS. V was shortened by 5 bases and J by 7 bases, with 15 bases between the two germline ends. CDR3 sequence (DNA): TGTGCCAGCAGTTATTCGAGCCTTGGAGAGCAGTACTTC. Protein product: CASSYSSLGEQYF.

Many counts were recorded for this clonotype. The chain couples TRBV2 to TRBJ2-2, with a weak D call TRBD2 (5 bases). Between the trimmed V and J ends, which lost 7 bases and 3 bases, there was a span of 6 bases. CDR1 is SNHLY, CDR2 FYNNEI, per germline. CDR3 size: 12 residues. The CDR3 sequence: CASTGDTGELFF. CDR3 nucleotide sequence: TGTGCCAGCACCGGGGACACCGGGGAGCTGTTTTTT.

This clonotype was seen at least ten times. The CDR3 DNA follows: TGCAGTGCTACCATAGGGACAGGGGGCACTTACAATGAGCAGTTCTTC. It encodes CSATIGTGGTYNEQFF. J is TRBJ2-1 and V is TRBV20-1, with 12 nucleotides matching TRBD1. Germline V gene lookup returns CDR1 DFQATT and CDR2 SNEGSKA (reference sequence). V was clipped by 4 bases and J by 4 bases; unmatched bases: 8. The CDR3 is 16 amino acids.

This clonotype was counted only a few times. The chain links TRBV7-2 to TRBJ2-5; D uncertain. The germline gives CDR1 SGHTA, CDR2 FQGNSA. The CDR3 sequence is 15 residues long. V was shortened by 2 bases and J by 1 base, with 11 bases between the two germline ends. CDR3 loop: CASSLRFYVQETQYF. The CDR3 DNA reads TGTGCCAGCAGCTTACGCTTCTACGTCCAAGAGACCCAGTACTTC.

The chain is built from TRBV2 and TRBJ2-7; D may be TRBD1 or TRBD2 (5 bases each). The CDR3 sequence is 14 residues long. V lost 6 bases to trimming and J lost 7 bases, with 19 bases between them. Germline V CDR1 and CDR2: SNHLY, FYNNEI. CDR3 region: CASRGRDAALEQYF. Here the CDR3 DNA reads TGTGCCAGCAGAGGCCGGGACGCGGCACTGGAGCAGTACTTC.

This clonotype turned up a few times. CDR3 sequence: CASSLELSSTGTDTQYF. CDR3 in DNA: TGTGCCAGCAGCTTAGAGTTAAGCAGTACCGGCACAGATACGCAGTATTTT. The chain is built from TRBV7-9 and TRBJ2-3; D is uncertain. The V and J ends lost 1 base and 1 base respectively, with 15 bases between them. Looked up from germline, CDR1 is SEHNR and CDR2 is FQNEAQ (reference sequence). This CDR3 contains 17 residues. Variable domain in full (rest from reference TRBV7-9 and TRBJ2-3): DTGVSQNPRHKITKRGQNVTFRCDPISEHNRLYWYRQTLGQGPEFLTYFQNEAQLEKSRLLSDRFSAERPKGSFSTLEIQRTEQGDSAMYLCASSLELSSTGTDTQYFGPGTRLTVL.

CDR3 amino acids: CASSVSPNEKLFF. The CDR3 nucleotides are TGTGCCAGCAGCGTATCCCCTAATGAAAAACTGTTTTTT. The chain recombines TRBV9 with TRBJ1-4; no clear D gene. The V gene lost 1 base and the J gene lost 3 bases, with 4 bases spanning the gap. The CDR3 loop spans 13 amino acids. Per the germline V gene, CDR1 is SGDLS and CDR2 is YYNGEE.

This clonotype appeared many times. The J gene is TRBJ2-2, the V gene TRBV6-1, with 8 bases identical to TRBD2. CDR3 length: 15 amino acids. The ends lost 5 bases at V and 9 bases at J; junction bases unmatched: 11. The germline gives CDR1 MNHNS, CDR2 SASEGT. CDR3 DNA: TGTGCCAGCAGTACTGGACTAGCAGGACCTTGGGAGCTGTTTTTT. Its protein product is CASSTGLAGPWELFF.

The V call is TRBV9, the J call TRBJ2-2; D is possibly TRBD1 or TRBD2 (5 bases each). CDR1 SGDLS and CDR2 YYNGEE come from the germline V gene. V lost 3 bases and J 4 bases, leaving 13 bases between the germline ends. The CDR3 consists of 15 residues. The CDR3 nucleotides read TGTGCCAGCAGCGACCCCGGGGCGGCCACCGGGGAGCTGTTTTTT. It specifies CASSDPGAATGELFF.

The V call is TRBV20-1, the J call TRBJ2-1; 10 bases agree with TRBD2. CDR3 length equals 14 residues. The germline V gene encodes CDR1 DFQATT and CDR2 SNEGSKA (reference sequence). In DNA form, the CDR3 reads TGCAGGACTTCGAGTAGCGGGAGGTTATCGGAGCAGTTCTTC. This codes for CRTSSSGRLSEQFF.

The chain links TRBV7-2 to TRBJ1-2; maybe TRBD1 (6 bases). Trimming removed 3 bases at V and 2 bases at J, with 28 bases between. The CDR3 loop spans 20 amino acids. Germline values: CDR1 SGHTA, CDR2 FQGNSA. The CDR3 bases are TGTGCCAGCAGCTTTCTAGTGGCGGGGCCTTCGACAGGCCCGAACTATGGCTACACCTTC. It yields the protein CASSFLVAGPSTGPNYGYTF.

This clonotype was observed at least ten times. The V call is TRBV27, the J call TRBJ2-1; either TRBD1 or TRBD2 may fit D (5 bases each). The CDR3 extends over 14 amino acids. The V gene's germline CDR1 is MNHEY and CDR2 SMNVEV (reference sequence). V lost 5 bases to trimming and J lost 1 base, with 9 bases between them. CDR3 DNA: TGTGCCAGCAGTCGATGGGGGTCCTACAATGAGCAGTTCTTC. Its translation is CASSRWGSYNEQFF.

This clonotype was detected only a few times. The gene calls are TRBV7-3 and TRBJ1-6; D is unclear. Between the trimmed V and J ends, which lost 1 base and 0 bases, there was a span of 10 bases. Germline V CDR1 and CDR2: SGHTA, FQGTGA. The CDR3 spans 17 residues. The CDR3 coding sequence is TGTGCCAGCAGCTTAAGTGCGGGAAGCTCCTATAATTCACCCCTCCACTTT. Its protein is CASSLSAGSSYNSPLHF.

J is TRBJ2-7 and V is TRBV6-5; 7 nucleotides line up with TRBD1. Trimming took 0 bases from V and 3 from J; bases not matched to a gene: 8. Germline CDR1 reads MNHEY; CDR2 reads SVGAGI. This CDR3 is built from 16 residues. CDR3 coding DNA: TGTGCCAGCAGTTACTCCCCGGAGACAGGGAACTACGAGCAGTACTTC. This encodes CASSYSPETGNYEQYF.

This clonotype was seen a handful of times. The V call is TRBV7-9, the J call TRBJ1-2, with unresolved D. From germline, CDR1 is SEHNR and CDR2 FQNEAQ (reference sequence). V was trimmed by 5 bases and J by 1 base, leaving 14 bases between them. The CDR3 runs to 15 residues. The CDR3 DNA reads as TGTGCCAGCAGCCTCGACGGTGCCGGTAACTATGGCTACACCTTC. This codes for CASSLDGAGNYGYTF.